These 14 T cell receptor beta chains were sequenced from one sample in a study of CXCR3-negative and CXCR3-positive naive CD8 T cells. cDNA libraries for TRB were generated by 5' RACE incorporating UMI labels. From its re-call of the 5' RACE reads, TCRdb lists each CDR3 protein once, without DNA. This listing includes some 50,000 distinct CDR3 sequences. The sample comprised naive CXCR3- CD8+ T cells from blood. Subset described: CD45RO-CCR7+CD27+CD95- naive CD8+ T cells lacking CXCR3 (TNR3-). These receptors were taken from a human donor in good health. Some clones in this sample may be carry-over from other donors' samples.

The gene calls are TRBV4-2 and TRBJ1-5; TCRdb's D call of TRBD1 is untestable without DNA. The V gene's germline CDR1 is LGHNA and CDR2 YNFKEQ. The CDR3 runs 15 residues. CDR3 residues: CASSETGRSDQPQHF.

The rearrangement uses TRBV28 and TRBJ2-7; TCRdb calls TRBD1, which cannot be checked without DNA. This CDR3 is built from 16 residues. In germline, CDR1 is MDHEN, CDR2 SYDVKM. CDR3 loop: CASSLGTGTVEYEQYF.

The chain carries TRBV24-1 and TRBJ2-1; TCRdb's D call of TRBD2 is untestable without DNA. The CDR3 loop spans 15 amino acids. The germline CDR1 and CDR2 sequences are KGHDR and SFDVKD. The CDR3 region is CATSDYTSGYNEQFF.

The CDR3 is CASSRTSGGFTDTQYF. The chain links TRBV27 to TRBJ2-3; the D call from TCRdb, TRBD2, cannot be confirmed without DNA. The germline CDR1 and CDR2 sequences are MNHEY and SMNVEV (reference sequence). The CDR3 totals 16 residues.

The V and J genes are TRBV20-1 and TRBJ2-7; TCRdb proposes TRBD1, but this gene call is untestable without DNA. The germline V gene encodes CDR1 DFQATT and CDR2 SNEGSKA (reference sequence). The CDR3 is made up of 15 amino acids. CDR3 sequence reads: CSARSRQGAGYEQYF.

The gene calls are TRBV6-1 and TRBJ2-7; TCRdb returns TRBD1, unconfirmable since there is no DNA. The germline gives CDR1 MNHNS, CDR2 SASEGT. The CDR3 has 16 amino acids. The chain's CDR3 is CASSGYSGTGNYEQYF.

Frequency places this clonotype as medium-sized. The rearrangement links TRBV29-1 to TRBJ2-3; the D call from TCRdb, TRBD2, cannot be confirmed without DNA. The CDR3 totals 14 residues. Germline V gene sequence: CDR1 SQVTM, CDR2 ANQGSEA. CDR3 in amino acids: CSVDLRLDWDTQYF.

The V and J genes are TRBV2 and TRBJ2-1; the D call from TCRdb, TRBD2, cannot be confirmed without DNA. CDR1 and CDR2 from the germline V gene are SNHLY and FYNNEI. This CDR3 region has 15 residues. CDR3 sequence reads: CASSYAGVGHNEQFF.

V gene TRBV6-5 combines with J gene TRBJ2-6. The CDR3 covers 16 residues. Germline assignment: CDR1 MNHEY and CDR2 SVGAGI. This chain's CDR3 is CASREEDQIGANVLTF.

V usage is TRBV5-6 and J usage is TRBJ2-7. CDR1 SGHDT and CDR2 YYEEEE come from the germline V gene. There are 14 residues in the CDR3. The CDR3 is CASSLGLNSYEQYF.

The chain joins TRBV29-1 to TRBJ2-1; the TCRdb call, TRBD2, lacks DNA for checking. CDR1 SQVTM and CDR2 ANQGSEA come from the germline V gene. This CDR3 comprises 17 residues. CDR3 loop: CSAMGLAGGSSYNEQFF.

V and J are TRBV29-1 and TRBJ1-1; TCRdb calls TRBD1, which cannot be checked without DNA. The length of the CDR3 is 12 residues. Per the germline V gene, CDR1 is SQVTM and CDR2 is ANQGSEA. This CDR3 reads CSFRGVNTEAFF.

The chain is built from TRBV29-1 and TRBJ2-5. The CDR3 runs 14 residues. Germline V lookup: CDR1 SQVTM, CDR2 ANQGSEA. CDR3: CSVELPSKMETQYF.

The rearrangement links TRBV12-3 or TRBV12-4 to TRBJ2-1. This CDR3 has 11 amino acids. CDR3 protein: CASSLFGEQFF.